This T cell receptor beta chain was observed in a study of regulatory T cells in long-lasting Graves disease. Arm-PCR of CDR3 regions with iRepertoire HTBI primers generated TCR beta libraries. Under the authors' procedure: Identification across samples found 60 to 75 TRBV and 15 or so TRBJ segments. A single record per CDR3 protein comes from TCRdb applying MiXCR to the multiplex PCR reads. TCRdb's processing, not the authors' own work, is the source of the V and J calls. The sample has a few hundred thousand distinct CDR3 sequences; about 25% are singletons. Sample time point: persistent/refractory GD, antithyroid drugs over 5 years with positive TRAb. Construction of the TCR library relied on RNA isolated from PBMCs. The receptor was derived from a female donor with Graves disease. The source was peripheral blood mononuclear cells (PBMCs), collected when the disease was refractory, from a patient treated with antithyroid drugs.

The CDR3 protein is CSADGGQGINTEAFF. The DNA for the CDR3 is TGCAGCGCCGACGGGGGACAGGGTATAAACACTGAAGCTTTCTTT. The chain carries TRBV29-1 and TRBJ1-1; 9 bases match TRBD1. The germline V gene has CDR1 SQVTM and CDR2 ANQGSEA. CDR3 length: 15 residues. The junction had 11 bases not matched to a gene; V was cut back by 7 bases and J by 2 bases.